Listed here are 9 T cell receptor beta chains from one sample, sequenced in a study of blood T cells in healthy people across ages. The authors ran a second PCR of 7 to 11 cycles using a sample-barcoded 5' primer and a J-beta primer mix. TCRdb independently ran MiXCR on the 5' RACE reads; one entry per CDR3 protein. The sample carries approximately 800,000 distinct CDR3 sequences, 60% to 80% recorded once. Sequenced input: blood. The origin of the receptors is a man younger than 45 in good health.

V usage is TRBV7-9 and J usage is TRBJ2-5; D not resolved. The J call may be mistaken, given a closer DNA end match to TRBJ2-7. The CDR3 has 15 amino acids. Per germline, CDR1 SEHNR and CDR2 FQNEAQ (reference sequence). The CDR3: CASSLSPGLFYEQYF. The CDR3 DNA reads TGTGCCAGCAGCTTATCCCCGGGCCTATTCTACGAGCAGTACTTC.

This clonotype was recorded only once. The rearrangement joins TRBV7-2 to TRBJ2-5; 8 bases agree with TRBD1. J lost 5 bases, V lost 5 bases, and 7 bases had no gene match. In germline, CDR1 is SGHTA, CDR2 FQGNSA. The length of the CDR3 is 14 residues. The CDR3 DNA reads as TGTGCCAGCAGCGGACGGACAGGGCGGGAGACCCAGTACTTC. This translates into CASSGRTGRETQYF.

This clonotype was found once. The CDR3 region has the DNA TGTGCCAGCAGCCTAGGACAGGGAGGGGGCTACGAGCAGTACTTC. Translation: CASSLGQGGGYEQYF. V gene TRBV12-3 or TRBV12-4 combines with J gene TRBJ2-7, with a possible D match to TRBD1 (8 bases). V was clipped by 6 bases and J by 3 bases, with 18 bases between them. The CDR3 spans 15 residues.

V usage is TRBV9 and J usage is TRBJ2-1, with D maybe TRBD1 (6 bases). Germline V gene sequence: CDR1 SGDLS, CDR2 YYNGEE. CDR3 size: 17 residues. Between the trimmed V and J ends, which lost 4 bases and 4 bases, there was a span of 21 bases. The DNA for the CDR3 is TGTGCCAGCAGCACGCCGAGGGGTGAAGGGGGATACAATGAGCAGTTCTTC. This encodes CASSTPRGEGGYNEQFF. Drawing the rest from reference TRBV9 and TRBJ2-1, the complete variable domain is DSGVTQTPKHLITATGQRVTLRCSPRSGDLSVYWYQQSLDQGLQFLIQYYNGEERAKGNILERFSAQQFPDLHSELNLSSLELGDSALYFCASSTPRGEGGYNEQFFGPGTRLTVL.

This clonotype is a singleton in its sample. CDR3 residues: CASSADRDHYEQYF. CDR3 nucleotide sequence: TGTGCCAGCAGTGCGGACAGGGACCACTACGAGCAGTACTTC. The rearrangement links TRBV11-1 to TRBJ2-7; 8 bases match TRBD1. The germline gives CDR1 SGHAT, CDR2 FQDESV (reference sequence). There are 14 residues in the CDR3. With 6 bases clipped from V and 3 bases from J, the junction kept 7 bases outside the gene matches.

The CDR3 here is CASSLVDRIHEQYF. As DNA, the CDR3 is TGTGCCAGCAGTTTAGTGGACAGGATCCACGAGCAGTACTTC. The chain combines TRBV27 with TRBJ2-7; the match to TRBD1 covers 7 bases. CDR3 length equals 14 residues. The ends lost 2 bases at V and 5 bases at J; junction bases unmatched: 6. Looked up from germline, CDR1 is MNHEY and CDR2 is SMNVEV (reference sequence).

This chain links TRBV20-1 with TRBJ1-5; 7 bases fit TRBD1. Trimming cost V 6 bases and J 6 bases; bases outside gene matches: 11. The CDR3 extends over 14 amino acids. Germline CDR1 reads DFQATT; CDR2 reads SNEGSKA (reference sequence). The CDR3 here is CSASPGGNVQPQHF. The CDR3 DNA follows: TGCAGTGCCAGTCCAGGGGGTAATGTTCAGCCCCAGCATTTT.

The rearrangement links TRBV4-2 to TRBJ2-7; D is perhaps TRBD2 (5 bases). CDR1 is LGHNA, CDR2 YNFKEQ, per germline. The CDR3 is 14 amino acids. V was trimmed by 2 bases and J by 2 bases, leaving 10 bases between them. Here the CDR3 reads CASSQPGSAYEQYF. CDR3 in DNA: TGTGCCAGCAGCCAACCGGGGTCTGCCTACGAGCAGTACTTC.

V gene TRBV7-2 combines with J gene TRBJ2-7, with D possibly being TRBD1 or TRBD2 (5 bases each). Germline CDR1 is SGHTA and CDR2 is FQGNSA. Deletions cut 6 bases from V and 7 bases from J, with 13 bases between. The CDR3 extends over 12 amino acids. CDR3 in amino acids: CASSSAWGEQYF. The CDR3 nucleotides read TGTGCCAGCAGTTCCGCCTGGGGGGAGCAGTACTTC.